This T cell receptor (beta chain) was retrieved from a study of T-cell memory formation after mild COVID-19. Study as a whole: Largely, TCR clusters stayed within a single donor.

Germline V gene lookup returns CDR1 SQVTM and CDR2 ANQGSEA. Deletions cut 4 bases from V and 4 bases from J, with 10 bases between. The CDR3 spans 13 residues. This clonotype was seen a handful of times. TCRdb re-analysed the 5' RACE reads in MiXCR, keeping a single row per CDR3 protein. The sample lists some 290,000 distinct CDR3 sequences, under 20% occurring once. This chain links TRBV29-1 with TRBJ2-2; D not resolved. This TCR was sampled from a man between 18 and 29 years old who had mild COVID-19 (a few samples of this study predate the infection). Cell type and time point are not known. The sequencing input was PBMCs or a T cell subset sorted from them (not recorded which). CDR3 region: CSVVRVGTGELFF. As DNA, the CDR3 is TGCAGCGTTGTTAGGGTGGGCACCGGGGAGCTGTTTTTT.